The rows below give T cell receptor beta chains drawn from one sample of a study of blood T cells in healthy people across ages. TCRdb processed the 5' RACE reads anew with MiXCR; each CDR3 protein has one entry. The table includes 800,000 to 900,000 distinct CDR3 sequences, approximately 65% detected once. The sequenced sample consisted of blood. The receptors come from a young man in good health. Both conserved end residues are part of each CDR3. Each record gives: J gene, D gene, V gene, clone size, CDR3 protein, CDR3 DNA. D genes are given only for firm matches. Only part of the rows carry a size: once, few, many, or a class if the clone is expanded.

TRBJ2-7	.	TRBV6-5	few	CASPSRGKGYEQYF	TGTGCCAGCCCCTCAAGGGGGAAAGGATACGAGCAGTACTTC
TRBJ2-7	.	TRBV6-1	.	CASSEGPRAYEQYF	TGTGCCAGCAGTGAAGGACCAAGGGCCTACGAGCAGTACTTC
TRBJ2-5	TRBD2	TRBV12-3/TRBV12-4	.	CASSSQRGVVETQYF	TGTGCCAGCAGTTCGCAGCGGGGGGTGGTGGAGACCCAGTACTTC
TRBJ2-5	.	TRBV7-3	once	CASSNPQLVLGQETQYF	TGTGCCAGCAGCAACCCCCAGCTGGTTTTAGGCCAAGAGACCCAGTACTTC
TRBJ2-3	.	TRBV9	.	CASSPRQTYTDTQYF	TGTGCCAGCAGCCCCCGACAGACTTACACAGATACGCAGTATTTT
TRBJ2-5	.	TRBV27	.	CASSLSILGETQYF	TGTGCCAGCAGTTTATCGATCCTGGGGGAGACCCAGTACTTC
TRBJ2-1	.	TRBV9	.	CASSVAVGETYNEQFF	TGTGCCAGCAGCGTAGCTGTTGGGGAAACCTACAATGAGCAGTTCTTC
TRBJ2-1	.	TRBV20-1	.	CSAREGSVNEQFF	TGCAGTGCTAGAGAGGGGAGCGTCAATGAGCAGTTCTTC
TRBJ1-1	.	TRBV6-6	.	CASSYSTGTEAFF	TGTGCCAGCAGTTACTCGACCGGAACTGAAGCTTTCTTT
TRBJ2-3	.	TRBV28	.	CAGTTEGVGTDTQYF	TGTGCCGGCACCACCGAGGGAGTGGGCACAGATACGCAGTATTTT
TRBJ2-5	.	TRBV4-3	.	CASSQGFYQETQYF	TGCGCCAGCAGCCAAGGATTTTACCAAGAGACCCAGTACTTC
TRBJ2-7	.	TRBV6-5	.	CASSYYAGPYEQYF	TGTGCCAGCAGTTACTACGCAGGGCCCTACGAGCAGTACTTC
TRBJ1-2	.	TRBV15	.	CATSRDPGDYGYTF	TGTGCCACCAGCAGAGATCCCGGGGACTATGGCTACACCTTC
TRBJ1-2	.	TRBV29-1	.	CSVYQGNGYTF	TGCAGCGTGTACCAGGGGAATGGCTACACCTTC
TRBJ2-7	.	TRBV2	.	CASTAWSVSDEQYF	TGTGCCAGCACGGCCTGGTCGGTTTCTGACGAGCAGTACTTC
TRBJ2-7	TRBD1	TRBV29-1	.	CSASGTGKYEQYF	TGCAGCGCATCCGGGACAGGGAAGTACGAGCAGTACTTC
TRBJ1-1	.	TRBV5-1	.	CASSRYGQRLNTEAFF	TGCGCCAGCAGCCGATATGGACAGAGACTGAACACTGAAGCTTTCTTT
TRBJ2-7	.	TRBV28	few	CASSWGVLYEQYF	TGTGCCAGCAGTTGGGGGGTCCTCTACGAGCAGTACTTC
TRBJ2-7	.	TRBV12-3/TRBV12-4	.	CASSVNDYYEQYF	TGTGCCAGCAGTGTGAACGACTACTACGAGCAGTACTTC
TRBJ1-2	TRBD1	TRBV28	.	CASSPRDSLNYGYTF	TGTGCCAGCAGCCCCAGGGACAGTCTGAACTATGGCTACACCTTC
TRBJ2-1	.	TRBV7-3	.	CASSRRGGSNEQFF	TGTGCCAGCAGCAGGAGGGGGGGGTCGAATGAGCAGTTCTTC
TRBJ2-7	.	TRBV4-3	.	CASSLAQAPYEQYF	TGCGCCAGCAGTCTAGCACAGGCTCCTTACGAGCAGTACTTC
TRBJ2-7	.	TRBV6-5	.	CASSYSAEPLEQYF	TGTGCCAGCAGTTACTCCGCTGAACCGCTCGAGCAGTACTTC
TRBJ2-5	.	TRBV9	.	CASSLEDGQETQYF	TGTGCCAGCAGCCTAGAGGACGGCCAAGAGACCCAGTACTTC
TRBJ2-1	TRBD2	TRBV11-1	.	CASSLDSGGSNDEQFF	TGTGCCAGCAGCTTGGATAGCGGGGGTTCTAACGATGAGCAGTTCTTC